This T cell receptor beta chain was observed in a study of neurological immune-mediated disorders. This CDR3 has 15 residues. V was cut by 3 bases and J by 4 bases, with 15 bases left in between. CDR1 DFQATT and CDR2 SNEGSKA come from the germline V gene (reference sequence). One entry per CDR3 protein, called by TCRdb with MiXCR from the 5' RACE reads. Of fewer than 25,000 distinct CDR3 sequences listed, 13% are singletons. Overall study findings and caveats: HTLV-1-associated myelopathy showed the most TCR clonal expansion; multiple sclerosis the least, below healthy controls. None of the CDR3 amino acid sequences of expanded clones recurred across subjects, suggesting private repertoires in all groups.

This clonotype was picked up many times. Its antigen remains unknown. Time point noted: technical triplicate 1. The clonotype comes from a female donor with HTLV-1-associated myelopathy (HAM/TSP). Sequencing input: CD4+ T cells from blood. This chain links TRBV20-1 with TRBJ2-2, with D perhaps TRBD1 or TRBD2 (6 bases each). The CDR3: CSAREGGLGTGELFF. The CDR3 DNA sequence: TGCAGTGCTAGGGAAGGGGGACTTGGCACCGGGGAGCTGTTTTTT.